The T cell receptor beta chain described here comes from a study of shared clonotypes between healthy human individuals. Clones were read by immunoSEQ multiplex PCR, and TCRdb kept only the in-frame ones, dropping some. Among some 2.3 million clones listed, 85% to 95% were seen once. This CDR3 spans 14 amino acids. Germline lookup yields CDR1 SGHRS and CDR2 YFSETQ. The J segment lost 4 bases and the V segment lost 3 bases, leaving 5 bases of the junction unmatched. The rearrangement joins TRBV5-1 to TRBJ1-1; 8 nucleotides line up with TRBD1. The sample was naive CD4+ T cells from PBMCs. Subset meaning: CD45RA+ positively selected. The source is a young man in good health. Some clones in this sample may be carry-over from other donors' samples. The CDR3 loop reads CASSSQGAVTEAFF. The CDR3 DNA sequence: TGCGCCAGCAGCTCCCAGGGGGCCGTCACTGAAGCTTTCTTT.